This entry lists 3 T cell receptor beta chains sequenced from one sample in a study of CD8 T cells in ankylosing spondylitis. From the 5' RACE reads, TCRdb called clonotypes with MiXCR, one entry per CDR3 protein. The table lists fewer than 130,000 distinct CDR3 sequences, approximately 25% of them singletons, with 9% to 15% in the top ten. Sequenced material: synovial fluid, either unsorted or a sorted T cell fraction (not recorded which). Source of these receptors: a male donor with ankylosing spondylitis.

This clonotype appeared a few times. The chain uses TRBV7-9 and TRBJ2-1, with D unresolved. V lost 1 base and J 4 bases, leaving 8 bases between the germline ends. In germline, CDR1 is SEHNR, CDR2 FQNEAQ (reference sequence). The CDR3 is 14 amino acids. The CDR3 DNA is TGTGCCAGCAGCTTAGACTTATCTTACAATGAGCAGTTCTTC. Translation gives CASSLDLSYNEQFF.

This clonotype was seen many times. The V and J genes are TRBV5-1 and TRBJ2-3; a weak D match, TRBD2 (6 bases). The CDR3 totals 14 residues. The V end lost 0 bases, the J end lost 6 bases, and 11 bases lay between the germline ends. Per the germline V gene, CDR1 is SGHRS and CDR2 is YFSETQ. CDR3: CASSLEGRRDTQYF. The CDR3 DNA is TGCGCCAGCAGCTTGGAAGGGAGGCGGGATACGCAGTATTTT.

This chain uses TRBV6-6 with TRBJ1-1, with D perhaps matching TRBD1 (6 bases). CDR1 and CDR2 from the germline V gene are MNHNY and SVGAGI (reference sequence). This CDR3 is built from 13 residues. Between the trimmed V and J ends, which lost 6 bases and 5 bases, there was a span of 13 bases. The CDR3 loop is CASRYRVETEAFF. CDR3 nucleotide sequence: TGTGCCAGCAGATACAGGGTAGAGACTGAAGCTTTCTTT.